Detailed here is one T cell receptor (beta chain). Its cognate antigen is unknown. Synthesis of cDNA was performed by 5'RACE using 10-nucleotide random UMIs. One entry per CDR3 protein results from TCRdb running MiXCR on the 5' RACE reads. The top ten hold about 5.3% of the sample, which has almost 30,000 distinct CDR3 sequences, 12% seen once. CDR1 and CDR2 from the germline V gene are SGHVS and FNYEAQ. The CDR3 totals 16 residues. V was shortened by 6 bases and J by 2 bases, with 19 bases between the two germline ends. This entry is derived from a study of neurological immune-mediated disorders. Overall study findings and caveats: None of the CDR3 amino acid sequences of expanded clones recurred across subjects, suggesting private repertoires in all groups.

The chain employs TRBV7-6 and TRBJ2-5; possibly TRBD1 or TRBD2 for D (6 bases each). The sequence was collected from a woman aged 60 to 75 in good health. The specimen was PBMCs. The CDR3 DNA reads as TGTGCCAGCAGTCGCCAGGGGTATAGCGGTCAAGAGACCCAGTACTTC. Translated: CASSRQGYSGQETQYF.